The 22 T cell receptor beta chains given below trace back to one sample, sequenced in a study of cytomegalovirus exposure and HLA in healthy donors. Use of 60 Vbeta and 13 Jbeta primers characterized the PCR. Here immunoSEQ multiplex PCR was the method, and the copy in TCRdb shows in-frame clones only, minus some. This sample has 150,000 to 200,000 clones; around 75% occur once, and the top ten carry approximately 2.9%. The sample comprised PBMCs. The receptors here all came from a female donor in good health and CMV-seronegative.

V and J are TRBV19 and TRBJ2-3, with a weak D call TRBD1 (5 bases). V lost 5 bases, J lost 6 bases, and 6 bases lay in between. CDR1 LNHDA and CDR2 SQIVND come from the germline V gene (reference sequence). The length of the CDR3 is 11 residues. The CDR3 reads CASSAGDTQYF. The CDR3, as DNA: TGTGCCAGTAGTGCAGGGGATACGCAGTATTTT.

The V and J genes are TRBV4-3 and TRBJ2-7; a weak D match, TRBD1 (5 bases). Trimming removed 4 bases from V and 4 bases from J, with 17 bases in between. There are 15 residues in the CDR3. Germline CDR1 reads LGHNA; CDR2 reads YSLEER. DNA for the CDR3: TGCGCCAGCAGCCCGTTTGCAGGGAATGGGTACGAGCAGTACTTC. This codes for CASSPFAGNGYEQYF.

V is TRBV7-6 and J is TRBJ2-7; TRBD1 is a possible D gene (6 bases). V lost 2 bases, J lost 2 bases, and 10 bases lay in between. Germline V gene data show CDR1 as SGHVS and CDR2 as FNYEAQ. The CDR3 sequence is 14 residues long. CDR3 amino acids: CASSLTGFTYEQYF. In nucleotides, the CDR3 is TGTGCCAGCAGCTTAACAGGGTTTACCTACGAGCAGTACTTC.

The chain links TRBV6-1 to TRBJ1-1, with TRBD1 as a possible D gene (5 bases). The CDR3 length is 16 residues. Trimming left V 4 bases short and J 0 bases short, with 15 bases between. Per the germline V gene, CDR1 is MNHNS and CDR2 is SASEGT. The CDR3 bases are TGTGCCAGCAGTGTGACAGCCCAACGCGTGAACACTGAAGCTTTCTTT. It encodes CASSVTAQRVNTEAFF.

This clone has just a few counts. The V gene is TRBV5-1, the J gene TRBJ2-6; tentative D call: TRBD1 (5 bases). The CDR3 runs 15 residues. Germline CDR1 is SGHRS and CDR2 is YFSETQ. V was trimmed by 2 bases and J by 2 bases, leaving 8 bases between them. The CDR3 spells CASSLGATGANVLTF. The CDR3 nucleotides are TGCGCCAGCAGCTTAGGGGCAACTGGGGCCAACGTCCTGACTTTC. Based on the CDR3 plus reference TRBV5-1 and TRBJ2-6, the full variable domain is KAGVTQTPRYLIKTRGQQVTLSCSPISGHRSVSWYQQTPGQGLQFLFEYFSETQRNKGNFPGRFSGRQFSNSRSEMNVSTLELGDSALYLCASSLGATGANVLTFGAGSRLTVL.

This clone was seen a single time. V is TRBV7-6 and J is TRBJ2-1; D is unclear. The length of the CDR3 is 14 residues. The germline V and J ends were trimmed by 0 bases and 4 bases, with 7 bases remaining between them. Per germline, CDR1 SGHVS and CDR2 FNYEAQ. For the CDR3, the DNA is TGTGCCAGCAGCTTAGCGGGCAGATACAATGAGCAGTTCTTC. This encodes CASSLAGRYNEQFF.

The V and J genes are TRBV9 and TRBJ1-1; possible D gene TRBD1, 6 bases. This CDR3 is 14 amino acids long. Trimming removed 4 bases from V and 6 bases from J, with 16 bases in between. Per germline, CDR1 SGDLS and CDR2 YYNGEE. The CDR3 protein is CASSPGQQNPEAFF. The DNA for the CDR3 is TGTGCCAGCAGCCCAGGACAGCAGAATCCTGAAGCTTTCTTT.

This chain connects TRBV7-2 to TRBJ2-3, with 9 bases matching TRBD2. The CDR3 extends over 15 amino acids. The V and J ends lost 5 bases and 9 bases, in that order; junction bases with no gene match: 12. CDR1 and CDR2 from the germline V gene are SGHTA and FQGNSA. The chain's CDR3 is CASSLRGGVDGTQYF. DNA of the CDR3: TGTGCCAGCAGCCTCCGCGGGGGGGTTGACGGGACGCAGTATTTT.

The CDR3 loop is CASSRTIHNEQFF. The DNA for the CDR3 is TGTGCCAGTAGTCGGACTATCCACAATGAGCAGTTCTTC. J is TRBJ2-1 and V is TRBV19, with D tentatively TRBD2 (6 bases). V shed 5 bases and J shed 5 bases, with 10 bases lying between them. Germline V CDR1 and CDR2: LNHDA, SQIVND (reference sequence). CDR3 length: 13 residues. The full variable domain, completed using reference TRBV19 and TRBJ2-1, is DGGITQSPKYLFRKEGQNVTLSCEQNLNHDAMYWYRQDPGQGLRLIYYSQIVNDFQKGDIAEGYSVSREKKESFPLTVTSAQKNPTAFYLCASSRTIHNEQFFGPGTRLTVL.

V and J are TRBV14 and TRBJ2-7; possible D gene TRBD2, 5 bases. From germline, CDR1 is SGHDN and CDR2 FVKESK. Trimming left V 2 bases short and J 3 bases short, with 8 bases between. The CDR3 runs 13 residues. CDR3 in amino acids: CASSQLAGYEQYF. DNA for the CDR3: TGTGCCAGCAGCCAACTAGCAGGCTACGAGCAGTACTTC.

The rearrangement joins TRBV9 to TRBJ2-5; TRBD1 agrees at 10 bases. Germline values: CDR1 SGDLS, CDR2 YYNGEE. The trim removed 3 bases at V and 1 base at J, leaving 6 bases unmatched. This CDR3 contains 16 residues. CDR3 coding DNA: TGTGCCAGCAGCGGCCGGGACAGGGGACCCCAAGAGACCCAGTACTTC. This translates into CASSGRDRGPQETQYF.

The chain couples TRBV6-1 to TRBJ2-5; 7 bases are shared with TRBD1. V gave up 0 bases and J gave up 4 bases; unmatched junction bases: 5. The CDR3 extends over 15 amino acids. From germline, CDR1 is MNHNS and CDR2 SASEGT. In DNA form, the CDR3 reads TGTGCCAGCAGTGAAGCGCCGGCAGGGGGAGAGACCCAGTACTTC. Translated, it gives CASSEAPAGGETQYF.

The V and J genes are TRBV28 and TRBJ2-3; TRBD2 aligns across 9 bases. This CDR3 is 19 amino acids long. CDR1 MDHEN and CDR2 SYDVKM come from the germline V gene. The trim removed 5 bases at V and 4 bases at J, leaving 19 bases unmatched. The CDR3 sequence is CASSGMRLAAPEGADTQYF. The DNA for the CDR3 is TGTGCCAGCAGTGGAATGAGACTAGCGGCCCCCGAGGGGGCAGATACGCAGTATTTT.

The rearrangement links TRBV6-1 to TRBJ1-2, with no clear D. Looked up from germline, CDR1 is MNHNS and CDR2 is SASEGT. V lost 0 bases and J 11 bases, leaving 10 bases between the germline ends. The CDR3 has 12 amino acids. This chain's CDR3 is CASSEAWERYTF. CDR3 DNA sequence: TGTGCCAGCAGTGAAGCCTGGGAGAGGTACACCTTC.

The V gene is TRBV6-1, the J gene TRBJ1-2, with D uncertain. The CDR3 consists of 13 residues. V lost 2 bases and J 7 bases, leaving 11 bases between the germline ends. Germline V CDR1 and CDR2: MNHNS, SASEGT. The CDR3 sequence is CASSEWSALGYTF. DNA for the CDR3: TGTGCCAGCAGTGAATGGTCCGCGCTTGGCTACACCTTC.

The rearrangement joins TRBV4-1 to TRBJ2-1; 9 bases agree with TRBD1. The CDR3 is 17 amino acids. The germline V gene encodes CDR1 MGHRA and CDR2 YSYEKL. V dropped 0 bases and J dropped 10; count of bases not matched to a gene: 13. The CDR3 sequence: CASSQEVIGQGSWEQFF. The CDR3 DNA reads as TGCGCCAGCAGCCAAGAAGTAATAGGACAGGGGAGTTGGGAGCAGTTCTTC.

The table lists this clone with a few counts. The chain carries TRBV7-8 and TRBJ1-5, with TRBD1 matching over 7 bases. The CDR3 consists of 16 residues. The germline V gene has CDR1 SGHVS and CDR2 FQNEAQ. V shed 3 bases, J shed 7 bases, and the junction held 12 bases outside the gene matches. CDR3 DNA: TGTGCCAGCAGCTTGTCGAAAGGAGGGGGCGGCCAGCCCCAGCATTTT. Protein sequence: CASSLSKGGGGQPQHF.

The gene calls are TRBV11-3 and TRBJ2-3; TRBD2 is a possible D gene (7 bases). CDR3 length: 14 residues. Germline CDR1 is SGHNT and CDR2 is YENEEA. V lost 2 bases, J lost 10 bases, and 16 bases lay in between. The chain's CDR3 is CASSLNGGAGPQYF. CDR3 nucleotide sequence: TGTGCCAGCAGCTTAAATGGGGGGGCCGGTCCGCAGTATTTT.

CDR3 in DNA: TGTGCCAGCGGCCCGGGGATCTACGAGCAGTACTTC. It translates to CASGPGIYEQYF. The chain carries TRBV6-6 and TRBJ2-7; TRBD2 might be the D (5 bases). The germline V gene encodes CDR1 MNHNY and CDR2 SVGAGI (reference sequence). Trimming stripped 8 bases from V and 3 bases from J, with 11 bases between. The length of the CDR3 is 12 residues.

V and J are TRBV29-1 and TRBJ2-7, with TRBD2 identical over 10 bases. CDR3 length: 13 residues. The V gene's germline CDR1 is SQVTM and CDR2 ANQGSEA. The V gene end was trimmed by 3 bases and the J gene end by 5 bases; junction bases not matched to a gene: 4. In DNA form, the CDR3 reads TGCAGCGTTGAGGTACTAGCGGGGAACGAGCAGTACTTC. Protein product: CSVEVLAGNEQYF.

V gene TRBV5-5 combines with J gene TRBJ2-7; 10 positions agree with TRBD1. The CDR3 runs 15 residues. V lost 4 bases and J lost 4; bases outside the gene matches: 8. Per germline, CDR1 SGHKS and CDR2 YYEKEE (reference sequence). The CDR3 sequence is CASSPNRDRGYEQYF. The CDR3 bases are TGTGCCAGCAGCCCTAATAGGGACAGGGGTTACGAGCAGTACTTC. The whole variable domain, filled in from reference TRBV5-5 and TRBJ2-7, reads DAGVTQSPTHLIKTRGQQVTLRCSPISGHKSVSWYQQVLGQGPQFIFQYYEKEERGRGNFPDRFSARQFPNYSSELNVNALLLGDSALYLCASSPNRDRGYEQYFGPGTRLTVT.

The V call is TRBV5-6, the J call TRBJ2-7, with 8 bases matching TRBD1. This CDR3 is built from 17 residues. Germline V CDR1 and CDR2: SGHDT, YYEEEE. V was clipped by 4 bases and J by 1 base; unmatched bases: 13. CDR3 in amino acids: CASSPRIGQGWSYEQYF. In nucleotides, the CDR3 is TGTGCCAGCAGCCCCCGCATTGGACAGGGATGGTCCTACGAGCAGTACTTC.